The 14 T cell receptor beta chains below were found in one sample sequenced in a study of beta chain features in type 1 diabetes. Study outcomes and limitations: Moderate yet significant TCRB CDR3 shortening was seen in Type 1 diabetes patients in all four CD4+ subsets.

The study reverse transcribed the entire isolated RNA, so it sequenced expressed TCRB transcripts. Profiled with immunoSEQ multiplex PCR; TCRdb holds only in-frame clones, not every one. This repertoire shows approximately 14,000 clones, approximately 69% found once; its top ten account for around 0.52%. What these receptors recognize is not known. Source material: stem cell memory CD4+ T cells from blood. These receptors were obtained from a woman between 18 and 30 years old with type 1 diabetes.

The chain joins TRBV11-3 to TRBJ2-3, with 14 bases fitting TRBD2. This CDR3 is 15 amino acids long. After removal of 6 bases from V and 4 bases from J, the junction contained 3 bases not matched to a gene. The V gene's germline CDR1 is SGHNT and CDR2 YENEEA. The DNA of the CDR3 is TGTGCCAGCAGACGACTAGCGGGAGGGCCAGATACGCAGTATTTT. Amino acids: CASRRLAGGPDTQYF.

In this sample, this clone turned up a few times. J is TRBJ1-5 and V is TRBV11-3; TRBD1 agrees at 10 bases. In germline, CDR1 is SGHNT, CDR2 YENEEA. The CDR3 length is 15 residues. The trim removed 5 bases at V and 4 bases at J, leaving 5 bases unmatched. The CDR3, as DNA: TGTGCCAGCAGCGCGGGACAGGGGAGAAATCAGCCCCAGCATTTT. This gives the protein CASSAGQGRNQPQHF.

The chain is built from TRBV29-1 and TRBJ2-5, with 11 bases identical to TRBD1. V shed 5 bases and J 10 bases; nucleotides not matched to a gene: 12. Germline V lookup: CDR1 SQVTM, CDR2 ANQGSEA. The CDR3 consists of 14 residues. The CDR3: CSVLQDRGLEGQYF. CDR3 coding DNA: TGCAGCGTTCTCCAGGACAGGGGGCTGGAGGGCCAGTACTTC.

CDR3: CASSIGTERTTDTQYF. CDR3 DNA: TGTGCCAGCAGCATCGGGACTGAACGTACCACAGATACGCAGTATTTT. V and J are TRBV11-3 and TRBJ2-3; D is possibly TRBD2 (6 bases). From germline, CDR1 is SGHNT and CDR2 YENEEA. V lost 5 bases and J 2 bases, leaving 17 bases between the germline ends. This CDR3 has 16 amino acids.

This chain uses TRBV4-1 with TRBJ2-7, with D uncertain. Germline CDR1 is MGHRA and CDR2 is YSYEKL. Trimming took off 5 bases at V and 3 bases at J, with 8 bases between the two ends. CDR3 length equals 12 residues. The CDR3 nucleotides read TGCGCCAGCAGCTCCCCCGGCTACGAGCAGTACTTC. Translated: CASSSPGYEQYF.

The chain uses TRBV6-5 and TRBJ2-1; the match to TRBD2 covers 8 bases. The germline CDR1 and CDR2 sequences are MNHEY and SVGAGI. The CDR3 length is 15 residues. V gave up 0 bases and J gave up 8 bases; unmatched junction bases: 6. CDR3 bases: TGTGCCAGCAGTTACTCTGGGACTAGGCGGCATGAGCAGTTCTTC. This sequence encodes CASSYSGTRRHEQFF.

The V and J genes are TRBV4-2 and TRBJ2-7; 9 bases line up with TRBD2. The J segment lost 7 bases and the V segment lost 0 bases, leaving 10 bases of the junction unmatched. This CDR3 region has 16 residues. Germline loops: CDR1 LGHNA, CDR2 YNFKEQ. The CDR3 nucleotides read TGTGCCAGCAGCCAAGACCCGGCTAGCGGGATGAGTGAGCAGTACTTC. Translation gives CASSQDPASGMSEQYF.

V and J are TRBV5-4 and TRBJ2-5; 11 nucleotides match TRBD1. The end of the DNA is better explained by TRBJ2-7, so the J call may be wrong. CDR1 and CDR2 (germline): SGHNT, YYREEE (reference sequence). The CDR3 runs to 15 residues. The CDR3 coding sequence is TGTGCCAGCAGCTCACCGGGACAGGGGGGCTACGAGCAGTACTTC. Protein: CASSSPGQGGYEQYF.

The chain joins TRBV30 to TRBJ1-1, with D unresolved. Germline CDR1 is GTSNPN and CDR2 is SVGIG (reference sequence). CDR3 length: 13 amino acids. V lost 3 bases and J lost 4, with 12 bases in between. CDR3 region: CAWRASPITEAFF. CDR3 in DNA: TGTGCCTGGAGGGCAAGTCCGATCACTGAAGCTTTCTTT.

This chain connects TRBV27 to TRBJ1-5; D is unclear. CDR3 length: 14 residues. Germline V gives CDR1 MNHEY, CDR2 SMNVEV (reference sequence). With 0 bases removed from V and 7 bases from J, the gap between germline ends came to 10 bases. CDR3 in DNA: TGTGCCAGCAGTTTATCGATGGGCCGCCAGCCCCAGCATTTT. Residues: CASSLSMGRQPQHF.

The chain carries TRBV4-1 and TRBJ1-5; perhaps TRBD1 as D (5 bases). Trimming removed 1 base from V and 1 base from J, with 8 bases in between. Germline V gives CDR1 MGHRA, CDR2 YSYEKL. The CDR3 runs to 15 residues. The CDR3 sequence is CASSQGGLSNQPQHF. CDR3 nucleotide sequence: TGCGCCAGCAGCCAAGGGGGACTGAGCAATCAGCCCCAGCATTTT.

The gene calls are TRBV28 and TRBJ2-7; 13 bases agree with TRBD2. Germline values: CDR1 MDHEN, CDR2 SYDVKM. The CDR3 is made up of 18 amino acids. With 5 bases clipped from V and 3 bases from J, the junction kept 13 bases outside the gene matches. CDR3: CASSAWTSGRGNLYEQYF. The CDR3 DNA is TGTGCCAGCAGTGCCTGGACTAGCGGGAGAGGTAACCTCTACGAGCAGTACTTC. The variable domain in full, completed from reference TRBV28 and TRBJ2-7, reads DVKVTQSSRYLVKRTGEKVFLECVQDMDHENMFWYRQDPGLGLRLIYFSYDVKMKEKGDIPEGYSVSREKKERFSLILESASTNQTSMYLCASSAWTSGRGNLYEQYFGPGTRLTVT.

This chain uses TRBV6-5 with TRBJ1-1; no reliable D call. This CDR3 spans 13 amino acids. Trimming shortened V by 2 bases and J by 1 base, and 5 bases separated the two germline ends. Germline V lookup: CDR1 MNHEY, CDR2 SVGAGI. This CDR3 is CASSYGKNTEAFF. The CDR3, as DNA: TGTGCCAGCAGTTACGGCAAGAACACTGAAGCTTTCTTT.

The chain combines TRBV19 with TRBJ2-1, with 10 positions matching TRBD2. The CDR3 contains 15 residues. From germline, CDR1 is LNHDA and CDR2 SQIVND (reference sequence). V shed 9 bases and J 7 bases; nucleotides not matched to a gene: 12. The CDR3 DNA is TGTGCCAGCTCAATGGAGCGGGGGGGCCTAAATGAGCAGTTCTTC. Translated: CASSMERGGLNEQFF. The full variable domain, in which reference TRBV19 and TRBJ2-1 provide the parts outside the CDR3, is DGGITQSPKYLFRKEGQNVTLSCEQNLNHDAMYWYRQDPGQGLRLIYYSQIVNDFQKGDIAEGYSVSREKKESFPLTVTSAQKNPTAFYLCASSMERGGLNEQFFGPGTRLTVL.